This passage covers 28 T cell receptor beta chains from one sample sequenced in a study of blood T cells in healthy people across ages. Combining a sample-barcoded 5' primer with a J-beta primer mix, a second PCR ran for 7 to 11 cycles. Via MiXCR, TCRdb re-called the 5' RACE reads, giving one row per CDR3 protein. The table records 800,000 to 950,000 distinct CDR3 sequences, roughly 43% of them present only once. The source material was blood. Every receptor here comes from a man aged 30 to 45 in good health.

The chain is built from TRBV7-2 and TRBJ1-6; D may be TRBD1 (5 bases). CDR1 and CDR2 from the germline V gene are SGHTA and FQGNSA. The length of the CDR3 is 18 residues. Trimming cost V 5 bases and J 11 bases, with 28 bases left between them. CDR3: CASSLRGARTAANPPLHF. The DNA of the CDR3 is TGTGCCAGCAGCCTTAGAGGGGCGAGGACGGCGGCTAACCCACCCCTCCACTTT.

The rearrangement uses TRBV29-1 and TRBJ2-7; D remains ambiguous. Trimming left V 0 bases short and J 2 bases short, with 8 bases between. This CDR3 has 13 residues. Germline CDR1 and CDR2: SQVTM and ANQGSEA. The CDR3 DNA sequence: TGCAGCGTTGAAGAGAGGAACACCTACGAGCAGTACTTC. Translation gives CSVEERNTYEQYF.

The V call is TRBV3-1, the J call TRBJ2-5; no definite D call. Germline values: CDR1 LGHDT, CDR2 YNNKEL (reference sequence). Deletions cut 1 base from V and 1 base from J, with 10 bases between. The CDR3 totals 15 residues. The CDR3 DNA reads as TGTGCCAGCAGCCAAGTCCTAGGCATCCAAGAGACCCAGTACTTC. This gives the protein CASSQVLGIQETQYF.

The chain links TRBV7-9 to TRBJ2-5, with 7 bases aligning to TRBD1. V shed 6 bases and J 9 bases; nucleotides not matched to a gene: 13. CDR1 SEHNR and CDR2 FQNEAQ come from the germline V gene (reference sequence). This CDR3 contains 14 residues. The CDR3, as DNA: TGTGCCAGCAGGCCCAGTACAGGGGTTAGCGCCCAGTACTTC. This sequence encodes CASRPSTGVSAQYF.

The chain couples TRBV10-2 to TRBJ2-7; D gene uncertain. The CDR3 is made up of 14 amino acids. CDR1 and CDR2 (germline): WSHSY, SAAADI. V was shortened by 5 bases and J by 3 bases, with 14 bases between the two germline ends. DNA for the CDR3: TGCGCCAGCAGTCAAGATGTAGTGGGCTACGAGCAGTACTTC. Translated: CASSQDVVGYEQYF.

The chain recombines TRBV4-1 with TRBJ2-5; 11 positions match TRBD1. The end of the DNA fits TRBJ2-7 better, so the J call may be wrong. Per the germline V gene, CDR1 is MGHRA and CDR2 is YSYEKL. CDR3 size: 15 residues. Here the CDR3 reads CASSPILGTGGEQYF. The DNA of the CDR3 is TGCGCCAGCAGCCCTATACTCGGGACAGGGGGCGAGCAGTACTTC.

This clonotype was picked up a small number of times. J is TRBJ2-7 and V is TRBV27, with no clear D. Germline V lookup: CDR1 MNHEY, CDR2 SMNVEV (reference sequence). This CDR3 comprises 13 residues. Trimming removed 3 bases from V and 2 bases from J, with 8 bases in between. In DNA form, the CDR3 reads TGTGCCAGCAGTTTTCAACTGGCCTACGAGCAGTACTTC. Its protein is CASSFQLAYEQYF.

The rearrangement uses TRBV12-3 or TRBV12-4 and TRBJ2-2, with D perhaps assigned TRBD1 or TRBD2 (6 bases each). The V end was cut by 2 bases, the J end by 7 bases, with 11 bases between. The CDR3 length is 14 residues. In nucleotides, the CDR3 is TGTGCCAGCAGTTTACGGGGGCGGGTCGGGGAGCTGTTTTTT. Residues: CASSLRGRVGELFF.

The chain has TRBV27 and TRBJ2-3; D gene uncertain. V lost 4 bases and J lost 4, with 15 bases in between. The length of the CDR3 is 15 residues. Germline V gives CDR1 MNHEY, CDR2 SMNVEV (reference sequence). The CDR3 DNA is TGTGCCAGCAGTTCCCCGTTGAGGAGAGCAGATACGCAGTATTTT. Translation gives CASSSPLRRADTQYF.

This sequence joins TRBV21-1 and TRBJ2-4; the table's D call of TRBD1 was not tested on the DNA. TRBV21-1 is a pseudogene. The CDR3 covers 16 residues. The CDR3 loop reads CASSKRVRGLRDIQYF. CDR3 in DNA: TGTGCCAGCAGCAAAAGGGTCAGGGGGCTAAGGGACATTCAGTACTTC.

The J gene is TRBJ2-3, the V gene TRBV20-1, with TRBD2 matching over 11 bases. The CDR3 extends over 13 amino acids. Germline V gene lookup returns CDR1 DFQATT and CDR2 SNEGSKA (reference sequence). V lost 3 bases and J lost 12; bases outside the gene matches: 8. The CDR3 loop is CSASPTSGGFQYF. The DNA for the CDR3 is TGCAGTGCTAGTCCCACTAGCGGGGGCTTTCAGTATTTT.

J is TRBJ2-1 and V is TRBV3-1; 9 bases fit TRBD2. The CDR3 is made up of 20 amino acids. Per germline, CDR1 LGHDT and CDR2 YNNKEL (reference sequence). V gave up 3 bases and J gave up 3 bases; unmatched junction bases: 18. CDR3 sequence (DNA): TGTGCCAGCAGCCAGAGCCCTCGGGTAGGGGCGGGGGGGAGCTACAATGAGCAGTTCTTC. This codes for CASSQSPRVGAGGSYNEQFF.

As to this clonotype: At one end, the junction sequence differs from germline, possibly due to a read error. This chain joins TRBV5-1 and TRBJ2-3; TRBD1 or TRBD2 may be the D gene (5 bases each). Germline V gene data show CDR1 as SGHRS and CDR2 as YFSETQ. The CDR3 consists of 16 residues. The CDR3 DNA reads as TGCACCAGCAGCCCGAGGGACCGGTCTTTATTTGATACGCGGTATTTT. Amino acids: CTSSPRDRSLFDTRYF.

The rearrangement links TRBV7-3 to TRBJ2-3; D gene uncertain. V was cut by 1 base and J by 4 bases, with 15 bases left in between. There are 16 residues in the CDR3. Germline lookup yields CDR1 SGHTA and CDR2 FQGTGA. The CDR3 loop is CASSLKGGGYSDTQYF. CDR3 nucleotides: TGTGCCAGCAGCTTAAAAGGTGGCGGCTATTCAGATACGCAGTATTTT.

The DNA of the CDR3 is TGCAGTTGCCAGGTTGGAGTCCCTAACTATGGCTACACCTTC. Translated, it gives CSCQVGVPNYGYTF. The rearrangement links TRBV20-1 to TRBJ1-2; D unclear. The CDR3 has 14 amino acids. With 8 bases removed from V and 0 bases from J, the gap between germline ends came to 16 bases. Germline assignment: CDR1 DFQATT and CDR2 SNEGSKA (reference sequence).

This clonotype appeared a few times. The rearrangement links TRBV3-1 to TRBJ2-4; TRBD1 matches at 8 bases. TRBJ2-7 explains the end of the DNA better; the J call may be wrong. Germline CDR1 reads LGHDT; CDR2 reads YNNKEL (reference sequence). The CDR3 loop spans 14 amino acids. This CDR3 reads CASSRGQANYEQYF. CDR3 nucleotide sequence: TGTGCCAGCAGCCGGGGACAGGCTAACTACGAGCAGTACTTC.

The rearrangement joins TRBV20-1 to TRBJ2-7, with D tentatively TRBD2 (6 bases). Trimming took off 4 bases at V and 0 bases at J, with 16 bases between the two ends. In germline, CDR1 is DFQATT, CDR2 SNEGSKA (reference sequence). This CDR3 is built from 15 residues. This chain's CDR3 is CSANLRGKSSYEQYF. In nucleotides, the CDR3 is TGCAGTGCTAATTTACGGGGGAAAAGCTCCTACGAGCAGTACTTC.

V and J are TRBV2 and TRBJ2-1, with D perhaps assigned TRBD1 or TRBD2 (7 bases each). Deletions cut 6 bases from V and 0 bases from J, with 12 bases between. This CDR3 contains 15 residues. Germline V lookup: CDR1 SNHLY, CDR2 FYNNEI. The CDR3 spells CASRGGTDSYNEQFF. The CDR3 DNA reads TGTGCCAGCAGGGGGGGGACAGACTCCTACAATGAGCAGTTCTTC.

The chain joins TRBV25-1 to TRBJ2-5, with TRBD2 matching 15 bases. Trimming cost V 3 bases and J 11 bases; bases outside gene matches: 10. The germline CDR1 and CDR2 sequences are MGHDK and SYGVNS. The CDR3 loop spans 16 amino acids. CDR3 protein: CASSEWTSGGVYEQYF. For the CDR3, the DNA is TGTGCCAGCAGTGAGTGGACTAGCGGGGGGGTGTATGAGCAGTACTTC.

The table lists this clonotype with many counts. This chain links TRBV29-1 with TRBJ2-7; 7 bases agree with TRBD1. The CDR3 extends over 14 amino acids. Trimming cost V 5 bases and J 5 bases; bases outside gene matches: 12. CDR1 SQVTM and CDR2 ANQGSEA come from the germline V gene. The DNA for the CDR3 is TGCAGCGTTTCCGGGACAGAGGCTCCCCACGAGCAGTACTTC. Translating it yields CSVSGTEAPHEQYF.

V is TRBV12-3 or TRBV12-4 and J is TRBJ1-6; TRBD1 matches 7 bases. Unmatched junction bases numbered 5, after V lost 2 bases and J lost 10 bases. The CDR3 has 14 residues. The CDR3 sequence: CASSLSGGASPLHF. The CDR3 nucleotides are TGTGCCAGCAGTTTATCAGGGGGAGCATCACCCCTCCACTTT.

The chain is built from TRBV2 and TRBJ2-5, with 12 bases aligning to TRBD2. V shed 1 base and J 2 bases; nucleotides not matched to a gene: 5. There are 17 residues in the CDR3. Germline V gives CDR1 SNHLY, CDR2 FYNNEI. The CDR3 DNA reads TGTGCCAGCAGTGAAGGTAGACTAGCGGGGGCACAAGAGACCCAGTACTTC. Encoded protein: CASSEGRLAGAQETQYF.

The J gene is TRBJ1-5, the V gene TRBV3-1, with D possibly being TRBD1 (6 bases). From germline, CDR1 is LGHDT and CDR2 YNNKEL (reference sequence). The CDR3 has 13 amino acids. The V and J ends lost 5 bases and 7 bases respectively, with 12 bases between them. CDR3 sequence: CASSYRDGQPQHF. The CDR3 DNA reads TGTGCCAGCAGCTACAGGGACGGCCAGCCCCAGCATTTT. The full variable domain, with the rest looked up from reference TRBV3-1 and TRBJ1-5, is DTAVSQTPKYLVTQMGNDKSIKCEQNLGHDTMYWYKQDSKKFLKIMFSYNNKELIINETVPNRFSPKSPDKAHLNLHINSLELGDSAVYFCASSYRDGQPQHFGDGTRLSIL.

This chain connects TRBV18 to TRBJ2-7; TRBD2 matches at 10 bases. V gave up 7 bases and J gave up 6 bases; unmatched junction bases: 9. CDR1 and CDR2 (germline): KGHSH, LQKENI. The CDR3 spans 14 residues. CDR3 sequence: CASFPGTSDGEQYF. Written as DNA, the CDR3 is TGTGCCAGCTTCCCCGGGACTAGCGATGGCGAGCAGTACTTC.

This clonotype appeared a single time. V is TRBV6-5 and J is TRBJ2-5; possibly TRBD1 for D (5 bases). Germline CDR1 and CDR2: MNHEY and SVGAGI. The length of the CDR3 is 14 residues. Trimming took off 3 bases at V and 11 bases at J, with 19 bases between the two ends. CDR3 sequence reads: CASSYYQGSGEQYF. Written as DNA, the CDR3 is TGTGCCAGCAGTTATTATCAGGGTTCGGGTGAGCAGTACTTC.

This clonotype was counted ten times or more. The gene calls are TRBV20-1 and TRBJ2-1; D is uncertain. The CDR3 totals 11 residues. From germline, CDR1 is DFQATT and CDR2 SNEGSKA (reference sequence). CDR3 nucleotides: TGCACCTGGGCGATCTACAATGAGCAGTTCTTC. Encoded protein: CTWAIYNEQFF.

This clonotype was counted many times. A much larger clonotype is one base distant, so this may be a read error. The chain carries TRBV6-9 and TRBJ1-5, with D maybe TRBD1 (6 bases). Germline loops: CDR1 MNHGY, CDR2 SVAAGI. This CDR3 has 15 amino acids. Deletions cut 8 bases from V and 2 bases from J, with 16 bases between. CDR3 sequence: CASPPGDRRNQPQHF. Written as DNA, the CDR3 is TGTGCCAGCCCCCCAGGGGACCGACGCAATCAGCCCCAGCATTTT.

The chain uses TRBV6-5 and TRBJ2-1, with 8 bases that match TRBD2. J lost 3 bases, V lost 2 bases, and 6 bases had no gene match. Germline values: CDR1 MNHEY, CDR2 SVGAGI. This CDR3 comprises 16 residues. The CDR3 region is CASSYAGTSYYNEQFF. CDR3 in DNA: TGTGCCAGCAGTTACGCCGGGACTAGTTACTACAATGAGCAGTTCTTC.